The T cell receptor (beta chain) described here comes from a study of blood T cells in healthy people across ages. General study points: The unknown donor CMV status may have confounded expanded clonotype changes. One million T cells yielded diversity estimates that were considered underestimates.

Primed by a sample-barcoded 5' primer and a J-beta primer mix, a second PCR proceeded for roughly 7 to 11 cycles. TCRdb used MiXCR to reprocess the 5' RACE reads, holding one entry per CDR3 protein. The data contain 800,000 or so distinct CDR3 sequences, around 45% of them singletons. There are 15 residues in the CDR3. The germline V and J ends were trimmed by 4 bases and 2 bases, with 13 bases remaining between them. CDR1 and CDR2 from the germline V gene are SGHTA and FQGNSA. Every donor contributed 8 to 10 milliliters of peripheral blood by blood draw. With respect to this clonotype: The antigen is not known.

The genes are TRBV7-2 and TRBJ2-3, with unresolved D. The material sequenced was blood. The receptor comes from a man at least 80 years old in good health. Here the CDR3 reads CASSSPGQLTDTQYF. In DNA form, the CDR3 reads TGTGCCAGCAGCTCCCCCGGGCAGCTCACAGATACGCAGTATTTT. Together with reference TRBV7-2 and TRBJ2-3, the CDR3 gives the full variable domain: GAGVSQSPSNKVTEKGKDVELRCDPISGHTALYWYRQSLGQGLEFLIYFQGNSAPDKSGLPSDRFSAERTGGSVSTLTIQRTQQEDSAVYLCASSSPGQLTDTQYFGPGTRLTVL.